This entry features one T cell receptor beta chain sequence. The CDR3 is made up of 13 amino acids. The germline V and J ends were trimmed by 7 bases and 1 base, with 10 bases remaining between them. CDR1 is LNHDA, CDR2 SQIVND, per germline (reference sequence). The sample is drawn from a study of blood T cell repertoires in COVID-19. Study summary: T cells, B-cell-depleted T cells, or PBMCs supplied cDNA or gDNA.

The table came from immunoSEQ multiplex PCR; TCRdb's copy has only in-frame clones and leaves some out. The sample has a few hundred thousand clones; over 75% are singletons. This TCR was sampled from a man aged 30 to 39 who had recovered from COVID-19. The chain carries TRBV19 and TRBJ1-1; no reliable D call. The source material was PBMCs or T cells enriched from blood (not recorded which). CDR3 coding DNA: TGTGCCAGTACCGTGACGGGGAACACTGAAGCTTTCTTT. Protein product: CASTVTGNTEAFF.